This entry describes one T cell receptor (beta chain). What this receptor recognizes is not known. No quality values exist for individual bases; no much larger clone is one base distant. Reading from cysteine to phenylalanine, the CDR3 counts 16 amino acids. The read is trimmed to its CDR3 DNA, 48 bases read in frame from base 1. CDR1 is given as KGHSH and CDR2 as LQKENI, both from the germline V gene. At the junction V is shortened by 2 bases and J by 1 base; bases outside the gene matches: 1. These data come from a study of CD8 T cells in ankylosing spondylitis (dated by TCRdb to 2016 to 2017). About the study as a whole: The study set out to find disease-linked TCR variants by profiling T cell receptor beta repertoires in ankylosing spondylitis patients and healthy donors. Peripheral blood samples were taken, and synovial fluid was additionally collected from ankylosing spondylitis patients. The full study cohort was made up of 25 ankylosing spondylitis patients and 108 healthy donors.

The listed sequencing device is Illumina HiSeq 2500. TCR beta libraries were prepared by quantitative 5'-RACE with molecular barcodes. In the paper's pipeline: Disease-linked TCR variants were identified with a new computational method built on a probabilistic model of VDJ rearrangement. Using fastp at Q25 and MiXCR, TCRdb reprocessed the public reads and kept productive beta chains. Each record represents a unique CDR3 protein, reported with the most common genes and DNA among its rows. Here the V and J calls rest on TCRdb's processing, not on the authors' analysis. The sample records approximately 350,000 distinct CDR3 sequences, 14% to 15% of which are singletons. Approximately 0.99% of the sample is in the top ten clones. What the authors observed across the whole study: The disease-linked clones were reported to be significantly enriched in matched synovial fluid samples from ankylosing spondylitis patients. Some motif variants had previously been reported in the synovial fluid and blood of reactive arthritis patients, which suggests shared mechanisms of disease initiation. A TCR beta motif of 7 or 8 highly homologous amino acid variants appeared characteristic of blood from ankylosing spondylitis patients. The disease-linked clones showed a CD8+ phenotype and occurred at relatively low frequencies in peripheral blood.

The sequence was collected from a male donor with ankylosing spondylitis or in good health (not recorded which). The sequence is built from TRBV18 and TRBJ2-5, with 13 bases in between that match TRBD2. What was sequenced was blood, either unsorted or a sorted T cell fraction (not recorded which). The CDR3 region has the sequence CASSPRTSGGQETQYF. The sequence in DNA is TGTGCCAGCTCACCAAGGACTAGCGGGGGCCAAGAGACCCAGTACTTC.